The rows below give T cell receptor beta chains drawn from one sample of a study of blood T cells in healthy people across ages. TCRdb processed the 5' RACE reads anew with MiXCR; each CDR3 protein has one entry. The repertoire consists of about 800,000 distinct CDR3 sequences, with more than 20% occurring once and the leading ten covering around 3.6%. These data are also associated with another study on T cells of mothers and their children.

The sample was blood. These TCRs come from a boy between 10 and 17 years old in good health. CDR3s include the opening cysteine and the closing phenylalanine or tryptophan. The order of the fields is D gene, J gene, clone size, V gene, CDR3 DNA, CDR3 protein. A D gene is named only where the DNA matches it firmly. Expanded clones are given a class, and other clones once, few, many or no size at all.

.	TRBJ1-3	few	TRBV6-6	TGTGCCAGCAGTACCGGGACTCCTGGAAACACCATATATTTT	CASSTGTPGNTIYF
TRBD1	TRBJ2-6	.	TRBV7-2	TGTGCCAGCAGCTTACTGTCAGGGGGCTCTGGGGCCAACGTCCTGACTTTC	CASSLLSGGSGANVLTF
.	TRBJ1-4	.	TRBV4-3	TGCGCCAGCAGCCAAGATCGGCGGCAGCTGAACAATGAAAAACTGTTTTTT	CASSQDRRQLNNEKLFF
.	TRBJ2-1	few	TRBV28	TGCGCCAGCAGTTTATTTACCGACAGCTCCTACAATGAGCAGTTCTTC	CASSLFTDSSYNEQFF
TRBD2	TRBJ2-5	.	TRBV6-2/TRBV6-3	TGTGCCAGCAACGGGGGGTACCAAGAGACCCAGTACTTC	CASNGGYQETQYF
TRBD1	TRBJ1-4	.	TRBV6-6	TGTGCCAGCAGTTTAGGACAGGTCCTTAGTGAAAAACTGTTTTTT	CASSLGQVLSEKLFF
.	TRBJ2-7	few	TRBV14	TGTGCCAGCAGCCAATTCACAGGGCGCTACGAGCAGTACTTC	CASSQFTGRYEQYF
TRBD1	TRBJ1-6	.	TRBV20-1	TGCAGTGCATGGGACAGCGATTATAATTCACCCCTCCACTTT	CSAWDSDYNSPLHF
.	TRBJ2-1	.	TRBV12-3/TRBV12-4	TGTGCCAGCTCCCCGGCGGGCAACTCGCATGAGCAGTTCTTC	CASSPAGNSHEQFF
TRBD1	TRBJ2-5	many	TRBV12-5	TGTGCTAGTGGTTTGGTATGGAAGGGGGCCCAAGAGACCCAGTACTTC	CASGLVWKGAQETQYF
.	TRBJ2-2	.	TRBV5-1	TGCGCCAGCAGCGGTGACGCAGGGAACACCGGGGAGCTGTTTTTT	CASSGDAGNTGELFF
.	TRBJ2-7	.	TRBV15	TGTGCCACCAGCAGAGATGGAGCGTCAAGCTCCTACGAGCAGTACTTC	CATSRDGASSSYEQYF
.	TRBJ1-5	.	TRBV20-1	TGCAGTGCTAGAGATCTCCTGGGGGTGCAGCCCCAGCATTTT	CSARDLLGVQPQHF
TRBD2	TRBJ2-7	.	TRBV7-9	TGTGCCAGCAGCTTACCACTAGCGGGGGCCTACGAGCAGTACTTC	CASSLPLAGAYEQYF
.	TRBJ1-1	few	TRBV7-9	TGTGCCAGCAGCCAACAGGCGGGGGCGAACACTGAAGCTTTCTTT	CASSQQAGANTEAFF
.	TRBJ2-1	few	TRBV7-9	TGTGCCAGCAGCCCCCGGGATAGCAATGAGCAGTTCTTC	CASSPRDSNEQFF
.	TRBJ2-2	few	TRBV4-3	TGCGCCAGCAGCCAGACCGTGGGGGGGGGCGGAAAGGTCGGGGAGCTGTTTTTT	CASSQTVGGGGKVGELFF
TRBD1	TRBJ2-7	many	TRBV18	TGTGCCAGCTCACCCCCGGGACAGGGAGCCTACGAGCAGTACTTC	CASSPPGQGAYEQYF
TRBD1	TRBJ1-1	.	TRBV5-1	TGCGCCAGCAGCAACCGAGCCGGGACAGGGGGCGTTCTTACTCGTGGTTCCACTGAAGCTTTCTTT	CASSNRAGTGGVLTRGSTEAFF
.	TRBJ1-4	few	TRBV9	TGTGCCAGCAGCGTAGCAGGGTTCGATGAAAAACTGTTTTTT	CASSVAGFDEKLFF
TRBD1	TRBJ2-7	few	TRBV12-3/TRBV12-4	TGTGCCAGCAGTTCATTTGCTCATAAGGACAGGGACTACGAGCAGTACTTC	CASSSFAHKDRDYEQYF
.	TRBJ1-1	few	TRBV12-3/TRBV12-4	TGTGCCAGCAGTTCTGGACTTGAAGCTTTCTTT	CASSSGLEAFF
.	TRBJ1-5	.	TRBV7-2	TGTGCCAGCAGCTTTTTGGGGTCTCAGCCCCAGCATTTT	CASSFLGSQPQHF
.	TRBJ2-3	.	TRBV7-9	TGTGCCAGCAGCTTGTTTCTGGAGGGGCCAGATACGCAGTATTTT	CASSLFLEGPDTQYF
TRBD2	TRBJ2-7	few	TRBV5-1	TGCGCCAGCAGTACCGCGGGAGAGGGAGGCGAGCAGTACTTC	CASSTAGEGGEQYF
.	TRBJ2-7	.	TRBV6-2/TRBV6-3	TGTGCCAGCAGACGGGACACCTACTACGAGCAGTACTTC	CASRRDTYYEQYF
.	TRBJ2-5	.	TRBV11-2	TGTGCCAGCGGGGCCCTACAGGGCGGAGGCCAAGAGACCCAGTACTTC	CASGALQGGGQETQYF
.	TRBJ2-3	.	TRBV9	TGTGCCAGCAGCGTAGGGTGGGATAGCACAGATACGCAGTATTTT	CASSVGWDSTDTQYF
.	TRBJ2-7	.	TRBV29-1	TGCAGCGTTGATACCGGGGACTCCTACGAGCAGTACTTC	CSVDTGDSYEQYF
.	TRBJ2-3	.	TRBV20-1	TGCAGTGCTAGGGACAGATTCACAGATACGCAGTATTTT	CSARDRFTDTQYF
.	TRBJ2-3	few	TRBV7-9	TGTGCCAGCACCCCGGCTACGCAGTATTTT	CASTPATQYF
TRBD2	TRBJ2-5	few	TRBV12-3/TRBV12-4	TGTGCCAGCAGTTTCGTCCTTAGCGGGGAGACCCAGTACTTC	CASSFVLSGETQYF
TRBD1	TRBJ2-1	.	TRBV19	TGTGCCAGTAGTTCAACAGGGGCTGGTGAGCAGTTCTTC	CASSSTGAGEQFF
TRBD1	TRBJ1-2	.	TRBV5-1	TGCGCCAGCAGCTTGGGACAGGGGCGGTTTGGCTACACCTTC	CASSLGQGRFGYTF
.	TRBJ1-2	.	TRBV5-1	TGCGCCAGCAGGGGGGGGATACACGGCTACACCTTC	CASRGGIHGYTF
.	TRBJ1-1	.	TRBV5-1	TGCGCCAGCAGCTTGGTATCCCTGGGCACTGAAGCTTTCTTT	CASSLVSLGTEAFF
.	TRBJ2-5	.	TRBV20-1	TGCAGTGCCCGGGGCGGGGCAGAGACCCAGTACTTC	CSARGGAETQYF